This T cell receptor beta chain was found in a study of OX40 agonist ivuxolimab in advanced cancers. Libraries were prepared by immunoSEQ multiplex PCR; TCRdb keeps only in-frame clonotypes and omits some of them. The sample has about 59,000 clones, 91% seen once. This clone was detected only a few times. No antigen is known for it. The CDR3 totals 12 residues. From germline, CDR1 is MDHEN and CDR2 SYDVKM. V gave up 7 bases and J gave up 3 bases, with 9 bases separating them. Study-wide points: The CD4+ and CD8+ T cells in the blood had expanded clonally by week 6 at 0.1 to 3.0 mg/kg. Researchers report that CD8+ T cells had, on average, more expanded clones than CD4+. The specificity for antigen of the expanded peripheral T cells was not determined. Certain nonresponders likewise exhibited a low normalized T-cell clonal expansion.

The sequence was obtained from an adult with an advanced solid tumor such as melanoma, head and neck, liver or kidney cancer. The input for sequencing was CD4+ or CD8+ T cells sorted from blood, taken in a trial of the OX40 agonist ivuxolimab. The chain is built from TRBV28 and TRBJ1-1, with D unresolved. CDR3 coding DNA: TGTGCCAGCATTGGGTGGGACACTGAAGCTTTCTTT. Translated, it gives CASIGWDTEAFF.